This entry is about one TCR beta chain. Its antigen is unidentified. Some clones are missing from TCRdb's copy, which holds only in-frame ones; the method was immunoSEQ multiplex PCR. The sample holds 100,000 to 120,000 clones; roughly 92% are singletons and the top ten take about 2.6%. Pooled in the analysis were second doses at about 4 or about 12 weeks. Germline lookup yields CDR1 MNHEY and CDR2 SVGEGT. The CDR3 consists of 12 residues. V lost 4 bases and J 3 bases, leaving 5 bases between the germline ends. The source of the sample is a study of T cell responses to AZD1222 COVID-19 vaccine. Points from the study as a whole: In the spike-specific TCR repertoire, nearly half reportedly target unmutated variant regions. Donors, mostly white British, included more females; clonal diversity was possibly underestimated.

Material: peripheral blood, obtained 28 days after the second AZD1222 dose. This clonotype was obtained from an adult who received the AZD1222 COVID-19 vaccine. The chain employs TRBV6-2 or TRBV6-3 and TRBJ2-3; D not certain. DNA of the CDR3: TGTGCCAGCAGTTTAGGGACAGATACGCAGTATTTT. It is translated as CASSLGTDTQYF.